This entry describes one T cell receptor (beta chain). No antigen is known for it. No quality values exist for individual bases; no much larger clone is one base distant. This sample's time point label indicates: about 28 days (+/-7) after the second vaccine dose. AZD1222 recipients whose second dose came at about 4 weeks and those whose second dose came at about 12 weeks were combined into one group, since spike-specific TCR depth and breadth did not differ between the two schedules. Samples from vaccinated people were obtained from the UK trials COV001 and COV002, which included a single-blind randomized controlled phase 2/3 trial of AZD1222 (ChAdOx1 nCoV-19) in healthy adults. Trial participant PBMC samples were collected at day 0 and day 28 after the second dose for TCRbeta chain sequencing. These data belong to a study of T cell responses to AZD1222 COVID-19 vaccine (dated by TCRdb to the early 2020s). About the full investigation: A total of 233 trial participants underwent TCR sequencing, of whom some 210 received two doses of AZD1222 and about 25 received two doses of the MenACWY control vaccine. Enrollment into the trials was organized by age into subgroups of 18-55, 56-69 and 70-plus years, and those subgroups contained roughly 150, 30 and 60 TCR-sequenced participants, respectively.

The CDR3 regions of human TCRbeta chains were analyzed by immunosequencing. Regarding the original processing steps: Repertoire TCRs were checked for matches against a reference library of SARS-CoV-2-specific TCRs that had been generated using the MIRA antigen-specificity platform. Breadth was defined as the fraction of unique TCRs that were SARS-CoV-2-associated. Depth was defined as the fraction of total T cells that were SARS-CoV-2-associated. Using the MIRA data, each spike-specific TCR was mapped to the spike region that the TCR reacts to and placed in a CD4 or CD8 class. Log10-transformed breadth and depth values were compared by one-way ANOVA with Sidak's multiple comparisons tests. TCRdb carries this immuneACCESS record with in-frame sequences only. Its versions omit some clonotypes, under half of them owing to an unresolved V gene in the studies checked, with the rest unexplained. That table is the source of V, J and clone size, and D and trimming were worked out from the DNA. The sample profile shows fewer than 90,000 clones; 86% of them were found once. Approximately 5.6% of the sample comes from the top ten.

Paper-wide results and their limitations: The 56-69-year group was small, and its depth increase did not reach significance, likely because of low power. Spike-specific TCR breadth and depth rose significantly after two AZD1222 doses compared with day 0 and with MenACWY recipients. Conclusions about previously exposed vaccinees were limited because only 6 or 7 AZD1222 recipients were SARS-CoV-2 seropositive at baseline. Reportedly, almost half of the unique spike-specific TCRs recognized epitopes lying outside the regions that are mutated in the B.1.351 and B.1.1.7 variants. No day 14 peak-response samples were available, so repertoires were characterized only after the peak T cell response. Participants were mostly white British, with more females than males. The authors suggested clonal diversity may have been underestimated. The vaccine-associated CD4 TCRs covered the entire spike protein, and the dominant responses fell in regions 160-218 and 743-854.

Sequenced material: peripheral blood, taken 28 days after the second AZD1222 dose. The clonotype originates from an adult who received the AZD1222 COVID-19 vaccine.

The nucleotide sequence reads as follows: TGTGCCAGCAACTGGAACACGGATACGCAGTATTTT. This is translated as CASNWNTDTQYF. The rearrangement combines TRBV5-6 with TRBJ2-3; confidence is insufficient to name the D gene. The germline V gene yields SGHDT for CDR1 and YYEEEE for CDR2. The CDR3, from cysteine to phenylalanine, totals 12 residues. The retained sequence is limited to the CDR3, 36 bases, with the frame set at the first base. Deletion took 6 bases off V and 6 bases off J, with a span of 11 bases between the germline ends. Reference TRBV5-6 and TRBJ2-3 genes cover what lies past the CDR3, so the full variable domain is DAGVTQSPTHLIKTRGQQVTLRCSPKSGHDTVSWYQQALGQGPQFIFQYYEEEERQRGNFPDRFSGHQFPNYSSELNVNALLLGDSALYLCASNWNTDTQYFGPGTRLTVL.